Sequencing of this T cell receptor (beta chain) was carried out in a study of T cell responses to AZD1222 COVID-19 vaccine. Libraries were prepared by immunoSEQ multiplex PCR; TCRdb keeps only in-frame clonotypes and omits some of them. The table records about 140,000 clones, roughly 92% of them present only once. The CDR3 runs 14 residues. V dropped 4 bases and J dropped 5; count of bases not matched to a gene: 5. CDR1 and CDR2 (germline): SNHLY, FYNNEI. Material: peripheral blood, obtained on day 0 of AZD1222 vaccination. V usage is TRBV2 and J usage is TRBJ2-1; 7 nucleotides agree with TRBD2. This clonotype was obtained from an adult in good health. CDR3 region: CASSVGTTHNEQFF. CDR3 in DNA: TGTGCCAGCAGTGTAGGGACTACCCACAATGAGCAGTTCTTC.